This note documents a single T cell receptor beta chain sequence. Its antigen is not identified. TCRdb re-called the 5' RACE reads and catalogs CDR3 proteins one per entry, DNA excluded. This sample's clone table lists a few hundred thousand distinct CDR3 sequences. The germline CDR1 and CDR2 sequences are SGHAT and FQNNGV. This CDR3 has 16 amino acids. The sample originates from a study of T cells expressing NK-cell markers. Study overall: Repertoire data for TCR beta were derived from sorted T cells (CD3+CD56+NKG2C+, CD3+CD56+NKG2C- and CD3+CD56-NKG2C+).

Overall study findings and caveats: Roughly 6 donors showed dominant NKG2C+ clonotypes comprising roughly 1.0-7.5% of their CD8+ T cells.

The sequence came from a young man in good health. The sequenced material came from blood T cells: a sorted CD56 or NKG2C T cell subset, CD4+ or CD8+ T cells, or bulk PBMC T cells (not recorded which). The V gene is TRBV11-2, the J gene TRBJ2-5; TCRdb calls TRBD1, which cannot be checked without DNA. The CDR3 loop is CASSFNGAGWGETQYF.